Below, one TCR beta chain is given with its context. TCRdb keeps only in-frame clones here, not all; method: immunoSEQ multiplex PCR. The sample lists 50,000 to 65,000 clones; approximately 85% were seen once. Individuals having autoimmune disease history or systemic immunosuppression were not enrolled. This specimen belongs to a study of OX40 agonist ivuxolimab in advanced cancers. Study-level background: People in dose escalation had one of these cancers: hepatocellular carcinoma, melanoma, renal cell or head and neck cancer.

This CDR3 has 15 residues. The V gene end was trimmed by 4 bases and the J gene end by 2 bases; junction bases not matched to a gene: 7. Germline V CDR1 and CDR2: SGHNT, YYREEE (reference sequence). The input for sequencing was CD4+ or CD8+ T cells sorted from blood, taken in a trial of the OX40 agonist ivuxolimab. This chain uses TRBV5-4 with TRBJ1-1, with 8 bases matching TRBD1. The clonotype comes from an adult with an advanced solid tumor such as melanoma, head and neck, liver or kidney cancer. The CDR3 DNA reads as TGTGCCAGCAGCCGGGGACAGGACAAAAACACTGAAGCTTTCTTT. Amino acid sequence: CASSRGQDKNTEAFF. Complete variable domain (other parts from reference TRBV5-4 and TRBJ1-1): ETGVTQSPTHLIKTRGQQVTLRCSSQSGHNTVSWYQQALGQGPQFIFQYYREEENGRGNFPPRFSGLQFPNYSSELNVNALELDDSALYLCASSRGQDKNTEAFFGQGTRLTVV.